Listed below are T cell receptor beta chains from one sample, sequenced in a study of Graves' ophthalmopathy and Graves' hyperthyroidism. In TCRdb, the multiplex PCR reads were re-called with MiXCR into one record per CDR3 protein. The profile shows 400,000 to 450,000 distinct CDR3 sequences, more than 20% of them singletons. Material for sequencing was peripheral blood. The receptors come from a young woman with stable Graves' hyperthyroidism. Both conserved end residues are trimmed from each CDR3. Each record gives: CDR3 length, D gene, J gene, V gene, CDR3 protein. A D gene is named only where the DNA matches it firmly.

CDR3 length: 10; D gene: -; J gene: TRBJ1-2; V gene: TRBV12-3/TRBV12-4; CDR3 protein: ASSFSAGGYT
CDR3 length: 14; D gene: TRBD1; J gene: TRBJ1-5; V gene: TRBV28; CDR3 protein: ASSPRGQGSNQPQH
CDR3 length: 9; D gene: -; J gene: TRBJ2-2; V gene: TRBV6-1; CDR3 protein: ATSNTGELF
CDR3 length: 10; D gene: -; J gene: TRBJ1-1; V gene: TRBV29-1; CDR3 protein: SALGQNTEAF
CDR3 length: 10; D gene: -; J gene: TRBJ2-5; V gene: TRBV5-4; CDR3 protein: ASSLPQETQY
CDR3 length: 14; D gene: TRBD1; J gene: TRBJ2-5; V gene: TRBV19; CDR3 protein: ASSIDSRGFGETQY
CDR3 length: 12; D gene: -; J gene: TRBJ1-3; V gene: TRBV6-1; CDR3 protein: ASRRESSGNTIY
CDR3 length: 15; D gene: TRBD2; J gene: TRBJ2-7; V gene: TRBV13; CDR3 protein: ASSLTETSGSAYEQY
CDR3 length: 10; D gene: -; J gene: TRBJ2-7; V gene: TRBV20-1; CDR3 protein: SVPGRREVQY
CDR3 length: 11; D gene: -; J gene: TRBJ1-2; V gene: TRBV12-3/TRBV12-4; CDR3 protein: ASSPTSPYGYT
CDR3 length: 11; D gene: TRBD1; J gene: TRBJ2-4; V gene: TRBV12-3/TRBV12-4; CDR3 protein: ASSLQGDGIKY
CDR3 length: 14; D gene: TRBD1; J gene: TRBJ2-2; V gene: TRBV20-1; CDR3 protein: SARDSGTENTGELF
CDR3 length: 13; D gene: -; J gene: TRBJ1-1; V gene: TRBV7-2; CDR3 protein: ASSHPGGAGRLAF
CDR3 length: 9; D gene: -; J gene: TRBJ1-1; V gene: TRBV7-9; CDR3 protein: ASSLPGEAF
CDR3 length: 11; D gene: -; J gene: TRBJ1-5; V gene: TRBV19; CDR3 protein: ASSSFGVQPQH
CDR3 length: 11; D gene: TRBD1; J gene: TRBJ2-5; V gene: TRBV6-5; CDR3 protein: ASSFNRGETQY
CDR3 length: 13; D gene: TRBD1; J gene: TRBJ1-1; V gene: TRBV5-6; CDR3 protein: ASSRSDRDIAEAF
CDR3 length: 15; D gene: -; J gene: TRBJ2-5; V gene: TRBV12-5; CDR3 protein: ASGLVKSSRIQETQY
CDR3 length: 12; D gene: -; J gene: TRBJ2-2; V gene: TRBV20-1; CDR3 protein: SAIRGGNTGELF
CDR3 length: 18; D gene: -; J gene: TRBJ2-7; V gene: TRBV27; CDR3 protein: ASSLSHTPGAPSMTYEQY
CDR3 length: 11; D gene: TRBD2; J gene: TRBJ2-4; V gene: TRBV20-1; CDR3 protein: SASETSVGAQY
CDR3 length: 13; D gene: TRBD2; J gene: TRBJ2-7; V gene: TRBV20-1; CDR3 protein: SASPPSGRAREQY
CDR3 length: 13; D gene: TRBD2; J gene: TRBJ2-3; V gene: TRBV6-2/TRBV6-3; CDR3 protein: ASSPTSGTFDTQY
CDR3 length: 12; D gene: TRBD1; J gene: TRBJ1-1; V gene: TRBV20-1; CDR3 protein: SAKPGQLNTEAF
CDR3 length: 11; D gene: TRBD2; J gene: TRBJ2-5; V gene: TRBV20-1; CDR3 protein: SARARGKETQY
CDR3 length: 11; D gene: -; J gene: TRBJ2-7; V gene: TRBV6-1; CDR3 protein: ASSGRNQHEQY
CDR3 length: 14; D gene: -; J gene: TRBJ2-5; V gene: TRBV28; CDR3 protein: ASSLPPDGDQETQY
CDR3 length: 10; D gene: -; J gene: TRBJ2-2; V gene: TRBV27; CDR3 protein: ASSSGTGELF
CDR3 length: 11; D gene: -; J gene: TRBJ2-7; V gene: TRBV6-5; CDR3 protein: ASSYVGRDEQY
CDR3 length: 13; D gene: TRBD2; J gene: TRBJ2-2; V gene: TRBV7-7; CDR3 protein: ASSLGTSAEGELF
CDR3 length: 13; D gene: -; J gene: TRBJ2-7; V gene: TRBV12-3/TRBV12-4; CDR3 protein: ASSLKGQGAKEQY
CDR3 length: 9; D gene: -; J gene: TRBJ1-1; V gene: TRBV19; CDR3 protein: ASSAHTEAF
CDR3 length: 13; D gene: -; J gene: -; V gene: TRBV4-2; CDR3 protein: ASSQEVLAGGSYT
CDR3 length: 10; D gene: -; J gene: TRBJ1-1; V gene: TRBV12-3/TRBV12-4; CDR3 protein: ASMGEGRRAF
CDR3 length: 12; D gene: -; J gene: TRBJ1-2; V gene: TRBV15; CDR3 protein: ATSGGRTFYGYT
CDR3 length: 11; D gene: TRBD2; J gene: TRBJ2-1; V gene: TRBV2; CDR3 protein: ASSQREGREQF
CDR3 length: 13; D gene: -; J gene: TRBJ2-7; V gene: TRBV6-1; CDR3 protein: ASSDPSAPTYDQY
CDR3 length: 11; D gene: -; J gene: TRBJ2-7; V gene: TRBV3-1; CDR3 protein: ASSQDRERRQY
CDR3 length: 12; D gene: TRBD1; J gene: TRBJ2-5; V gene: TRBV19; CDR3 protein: ASSTQGRTETQY
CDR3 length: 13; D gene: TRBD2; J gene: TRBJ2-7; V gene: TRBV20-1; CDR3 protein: SARDTREAAGEQY
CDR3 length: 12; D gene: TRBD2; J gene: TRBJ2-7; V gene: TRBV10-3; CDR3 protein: AISESGSSYEQY
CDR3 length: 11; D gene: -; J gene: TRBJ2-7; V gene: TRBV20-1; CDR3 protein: SVPDRLTYEQY
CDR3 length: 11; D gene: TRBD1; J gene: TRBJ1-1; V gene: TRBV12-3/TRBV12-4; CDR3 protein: AGSPGTADEAF
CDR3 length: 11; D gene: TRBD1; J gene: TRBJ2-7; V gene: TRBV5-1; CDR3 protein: ASHRDRGYEQY
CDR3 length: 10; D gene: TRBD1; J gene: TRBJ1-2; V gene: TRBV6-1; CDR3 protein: ASRQTGEGYT